Shown below are 5 T cell receptor beta chains from a single sample sequenced in a study of T cells after yellow fever vaccination. TCRdb passed the 5' RACE reads through MiXCR, listing each CDR3 protein once. The sample carries nearly 550,000 distinct CDR3 sequences, around 21% recorded once. Sequencing used PBMCs, obtained 15 days after the yellow fever booster vaccination. The receptors stem from a young man who received the YFV17D yellow fever vaccine.

The chain links TRBV5-1 to TRBJ2-5, with 10 bases that match TRBD1. Germline V gives CDR1 SGHRS, CDR2 YFSETQ. V was pared by 4 bases and J by 4 bases, with 4 bases of the junction left unmatched. This CDR3 has 14 amino acids. The CDR3 DNA reads TGCGCCAGCAGCACGGGACAGGGGAGAGAGACCCAGTACTTC. Protein: CASSTGQGRETQYF.

This clonotype was counted between two and nine times. The V gene is TRBV27, the J gene TRBJ2-1; D gene uncertain. Trimming removed 2 bases at V and 5 bases at J, with 10 bases between. Germline lookup yields CDR1 MNHEY and CDR2 SMNVEV (reference sequence). The CDR3 has 14 amino acids. The CDR3 DNA is TGTGCCAGCAGTTTAATTTACCGTCACAATGAGCAGTTCTTC. Translating it yields CASSLIYRHNEQFF.

V and J are TRBV12-3 or TRBV12-4 and TRBJ2-3; no clear D. The CDR3 is made up of 14 amino acids. The ends were cut back, 1 base at V and 7 bases at J, with 12 bases in the middle. The CDR3 bases are TGTGCCAGCAGTTTAGGGGGAATCCTAAATACGCAGTATTTT. The encoded protein is CASSLGGILNTQYF.

This clonotype was picked up a small number of times. V gene TRBV4-3 combines with J gene TRBJ2-3, with TRBD2 identical over 9 bases. This CDR3 is 14 amino acids long. After removal of 5 bases from V and 5 bases from J, the junction contained 5 bases not matched to a gene. Germline CDR1 LGHNA, CDR2 YSLEER. The CDR3 loop is CASSLAGELDTQYF. For the CDR3, the DNA is TGCGCCAGCAGCTTAGCGGGAGAATTAGATACGCAGTATTTT.

This clonotype was seen more than once but under ten times. V usage is TRBV10-3 and J usage is TRBJ2-5; TRBD2 agrees at 9 bases. Germline loops: CDR1 ENHRY, CDR2 SYGVKD. The CDR3 runs 14 residues. V lost 3 bases to trimming and J lost 3 bases; unmatched junction nucleotides: 2. CDR3 nucleotides: TGTGCCATCAGTGATAGCGGGAGTGAAGAGACCCAGTACTTC. It translates to CAISDSGSEETQYF.